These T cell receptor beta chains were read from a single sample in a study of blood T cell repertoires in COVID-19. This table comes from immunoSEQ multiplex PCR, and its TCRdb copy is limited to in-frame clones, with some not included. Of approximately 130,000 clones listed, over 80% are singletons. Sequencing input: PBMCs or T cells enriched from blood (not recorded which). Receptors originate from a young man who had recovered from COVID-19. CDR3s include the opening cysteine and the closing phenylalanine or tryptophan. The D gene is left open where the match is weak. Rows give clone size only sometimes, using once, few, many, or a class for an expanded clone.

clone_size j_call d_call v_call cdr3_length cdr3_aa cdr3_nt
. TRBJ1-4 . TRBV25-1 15 CASSELRAQREKLFF TGTGCCAGCAGTGAATTGAGAGCCCAGAGGGAAAAACTGTTTTTT
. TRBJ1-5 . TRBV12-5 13 CASGLDSNQPQHF TGTGCTAGTGGACTTGATAGCAATCAGCCCCAGCATTTT
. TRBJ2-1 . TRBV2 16 CASSRTDMSSYNEQFF TGTGCCAGCAGTAGAACCGACATGAGCTCCTACAATGAGCAGTTCTTC
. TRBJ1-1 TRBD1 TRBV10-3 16 CAISESTMTGTTEAFF TGTGCCATCAGTGAGTCGACGATGACAGGGACCACTGAAGCTTTCTTT
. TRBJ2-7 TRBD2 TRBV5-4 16 CASSLRAGLNSYEQYF TGTGCCAGTAGCCTCCGAGCGGGGCTAAACTCCTACGAGCAGTACTTC
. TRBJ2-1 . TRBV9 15 CASSVGAGTHNEQFF TGTGCCAGCAGCGTAGGGGCGGGTACCCACAATGAGCAGTTCTTC
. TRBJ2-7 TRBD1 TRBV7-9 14 CASSKDRGPYEQYF TGTGCCAGCAGCAAGGACAGGGGACCATACGAGCAGTACTTC
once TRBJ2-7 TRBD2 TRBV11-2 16 CASSMVLAGGGDEQYF TGTGCCAGCAGCATGGTTCTAGCGGGAGGGGGGGACGAGCAGTACTTC
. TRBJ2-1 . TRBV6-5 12 CASRTELGREFF TGTGCCAGCAGAACCGAGTTAGGTCGGGAATTCTTC
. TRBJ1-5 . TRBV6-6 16 CASSYGDKPGNQPQHF TGTGCCAGCAGTTACGGTGATAAACCGGGCAATCAGCCCCAGCATTTT
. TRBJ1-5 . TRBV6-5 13 CASQVDSNQPQHF TGTGCCAGTCAGGTAGATAGCAATCAGCCCCAGCATTTT
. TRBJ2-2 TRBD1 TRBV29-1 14 CSATDRTNTGELFF TGCAGCGCTACGGACAGGACGAACACCGGGGAGCTGTTTTTT
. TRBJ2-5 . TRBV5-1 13 CASSSLVEETQYF TGCGCCAGCAGCTCACTAGTCGAAGAGACCCAGTACTTC
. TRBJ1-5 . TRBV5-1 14 CASSLGQSNQPQHF TGCGCCAGCAGCTTGGGGCAGAGCAATCAGCCCCAGCATTTT
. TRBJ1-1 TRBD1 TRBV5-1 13 CASSFGTDTEAFF TGCGCCAGCAGCTTTGGGACAGACACTGAAGCTTTCTTT
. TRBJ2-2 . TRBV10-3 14 CAISRDGKTGELFF TGTGCCATCAGCCGCGACGGGAAGACCGGGGAGCTGTTTTTT
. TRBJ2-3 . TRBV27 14 CASSLGGPTDTQYF TGTGCCAGCAGTCTCGGAGGGCCCACAGATACGCAGTATTTT
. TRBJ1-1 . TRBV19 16 CASSIFGTLGGTEAFF TGTGCCAGTAGTATTTTCGGGACTTTGGGGGGCACTGAAGCTTTCTTT
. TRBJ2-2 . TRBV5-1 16 CASSLVADANTGELFF TGCGCCAGCAGCTTGGTAGCAGACGCGAACACCGGGGAGCTGTTTTTT
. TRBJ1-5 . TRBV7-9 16 CASSFGTQGSRQPQHF TGTGCCAGCAGCTTCGGCACACAGGGATCCAGACAGCCCCAGCATTTT
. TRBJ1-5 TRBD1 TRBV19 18 CASSTPGTGQYRGQPQHF TGTGCCAGTAGTACCCCAGGGACAGGGCAATATCGAGGGCAGCCCCAGCATTTT
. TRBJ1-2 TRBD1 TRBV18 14 CASSPETGINGYTF TGTGCCAGCTCACCAGAGACAGGGATTAATGGCTACACCTTC
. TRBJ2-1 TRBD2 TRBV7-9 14 CASSRLAGGAEQFF TGTGCCAGCAGCCGACTAGCGGGGGGCGCTGAGCAGTTCTTC
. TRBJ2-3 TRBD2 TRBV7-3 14 CATKAGGPTDTQYF TGTGCCACCAAAGCGGGAGGGCCAACAGATACGCAGTATTTT
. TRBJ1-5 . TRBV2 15 CASSESRDTNQPQHF TGTGCCAGCAGCGAATCCCGGGACACTAATCAGCCCCAGCATTTT
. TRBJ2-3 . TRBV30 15 CAWSVPWVQADTQYF TGTGCCTGGAGTGTACCATGGGTTCAGGCAGATACGCAGTATTTT
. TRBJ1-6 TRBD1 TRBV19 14 CASSRQGLDSPLHF TGTGCCAGTAGTAGACAGGGGCTTGATTCACCCCTCCACTTT
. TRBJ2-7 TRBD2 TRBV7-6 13 CASSLGGRGEQYF TGTGCCAGCAGCTTAGGCGGGAGGGGCGAGCAGTACTTC
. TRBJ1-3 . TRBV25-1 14 CASSEYGQRNTIYF TGTGCCAGCAGTGAATATGGCCAGAGAAACACCATATATTTT
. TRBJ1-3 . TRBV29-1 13 CSVEDQGGNTIYF TGCAGCGTTGAAGATCAGGGGGGAAACACCATATATTTT
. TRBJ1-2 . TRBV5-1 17 CASSLHREEVALYGYTF TGCGCCAGCAGCTTACATAGGGAAGAAGTAGCGCTTTATGGCTACACCTTC
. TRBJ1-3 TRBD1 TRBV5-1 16 CASSPTGQGVANTIYF TGCGCCAGCAGCCCAACAGGACAGGGAGTCGCAAACACCATATATTTT
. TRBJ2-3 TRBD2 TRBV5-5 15 CASSSLSGGGETQYF TGTGCCAGCAGCTCCCTTAGCGGGGGAGGAGAGACGCAGTATTTT
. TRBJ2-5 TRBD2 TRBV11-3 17 CASSPGTSGGVQETQYF TGTGCCAGCAGCCCCGGGACTAGCGGGGGAGTTCAAGAGACCCAGTACTTC
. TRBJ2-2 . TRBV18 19 CASSHTSLTGRSNTGELFF TGTGCCAGCTCTCACACATCCTTGACAGGGAGGTCAAACACCGGGGAGCTGTTTTTT
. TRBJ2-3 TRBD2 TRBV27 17 CASSWWGSGITTDTQYF TGTGCCAGCAGTTGGTGGGGTAGCGGGATCACCACAGATACGCAGTATTTT
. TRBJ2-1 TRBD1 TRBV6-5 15 CASSLETGDFTEQFF TGTGCCAGCAGTCTCGAGACAGGGGACTTTACTGAGCAGTTCTTC
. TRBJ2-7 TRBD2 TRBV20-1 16 CSASKTHSGRSYEQYF TGCAGTGCTAGTAAAACCCATAGCGGGAGGTCCTACGAGCAGTACTTC
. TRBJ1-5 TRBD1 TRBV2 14 CASRNRGSNQPQHF TGTGCCAGCAGAAACAGGGGTAGCAATCAGCCCCAGCATTTT
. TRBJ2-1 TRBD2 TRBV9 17 CASSVDIGGRAGNEQFF TGTGCCAGCAGCGTAGATATAGGAGGGAGGGCCGGGAATGAGCAGTTCTTC
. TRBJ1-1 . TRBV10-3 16 CAISSEGLVMNTEAFF TGTGCCATCAGTTCGGAGGGTCTTGTAATGAACACTGAAGCTTTCTTT
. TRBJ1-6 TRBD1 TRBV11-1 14 CASSPGQEYSPLHF TGTGCCAGCAGCCCCGGACAGGAATATTCACCCCTCCACTTT
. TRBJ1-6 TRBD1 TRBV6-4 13 CASSGQGGSPLHF TGTGCCAGCAGCGGACAGGGGGGTTCACCCCTCCACTTT
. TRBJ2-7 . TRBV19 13 CASSGGQSYEQYF TGTGCCAGTAGTGGAGGACAGTCCTACGAGCAGTACTTC
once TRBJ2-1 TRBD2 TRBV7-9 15 CASSGIAGGNNEQFF TGTGCCAGCAGTGGAATAGCGGGAGGGAACAATGAGCAGTTCTTC
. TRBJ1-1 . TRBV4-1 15 CASSQDWQLNTEAFF TGCGCCAGCAGCCAAGATTGGCAACTGAACACTGAAGCTTTCTTT